This TCR beta chain was found in a study of human T cells and chemical hapten exposure (dated by TCRdb to about 2021). For context, the study as a whole: For sensitization, 2% DPC in acetone was applied to a 2 cm by 2 cm area of upper inner arm skin. Patients additionally received weekly therapeutic DPC doses to the scalp throughout the roughly 25-week study period. Patch testing on the upper back used Finn chambers containing 0.01% DPC, with scoring done after 6 days according to International Contact Dermatitis Research Group standards. Alopecia areata with under or over 50% scalp involvement, alopecia totalis and alopecia universalis were represented in the patient cohort, which was mostly female. Libraries were pooled for sequencing, and variation in per-sample TCR yields was attributed mainly to small differences in library volumes within the pool. This study followed changes in the peripheral blood TCR repertoire in vivo during primary and secondary sensitization of alopecia patients to the hapten diphenylcyclopropenone (DPC). Blood samples were taken from patients before sensitization (week 0) and at 2, 6 and about 24 weeks after DPC sensitization. For TCR sequencing, blood came from twenty-nine alopecia patients at anywhere from one to four time points (pre-sensitization, 2, 6 and 24 weeks). General findings and caveats noted by the study authors: Patch test score was positively correlated with the number of PT1 expanded TCRs, with significance at thresholds 8, 16 and 32 but not at 4. Expanded TCRs formed significantly more large CDR3 similarity clusters than pre-sensitization or healthy control sets, consistent with antigen-driven responses. Repeated subsampling changed both the strength of the expansion versus patch-test correlation and the threshold at which the correlation became significant. All patients had alopecia, a presumed autoimmune disease, so their immune response might differ from that of healthy individuals. DPC sensitization did not change how many TCRs were above 1 in 1000 frequency, and no evidence was found of alterations in global repertoire structure.

The sample's time point label, decoded: patch test 3, about 24 weeks after DPC sensitization. The meaning of the sample's treatment or condition label: therapeutic diphenylcyclopropenone sensitization with weekly scalp DPC. At each patch-test visit, blood was drawn before the patch test was applied. To be eligible, patients had to be aged 18 to 70, diagnosed with alopecia and judged suitable for DPC therapy, while pregnant patients were excluded. Total RNA was isolated from unfractionated whole blood collected in Tempus Blood RNA tubes. V gives up 3 bases and J gives up 5 bases, and the segment between their germline ends measures 20 bases. In the germline V gene, CDR1 corresponds to SNHLY and CDR2 to FYNNEI. Counted from cysteine to phenylalanine, this CDR3 has 17 amino acids. Only the CDR3 part of the read is kept: 51 bases, read in frame from the first base. Receptor libraries were prepared by RACE. The listed sequencing device is NextSeq 500. During library preparation, unique molecular identifiers were attached to individual cDNA molecules so that TCRs could be counted quantitatively and reproducibly. Each blood RNA sample was used to sequence both TCR alpha and TCR beta chains. As for the authors' bioinformatics: Samples had a median of about 96,000 TCRs, with a range from roughly 23,224 to 700,000. V, J and CDR3 annotation of the TCR reads was carried out using the Decombinator software suite. To make PS versus PT1 abundance plots, every sample was subsampled to the same number of TCRs (28,000). Expanded TCRs were defined as absent before sensitization and observed at least eight times at the 2-week time point. TCRdb applied fastp at Q25 and MiXCR to the public reads, then kept only in-frame beta chains. Rows are unified per CDR3 protein, each entry keeping the most common DNA and genes. The V and J calls and clone size are TCRdb's, not the authors'. Here the sample has 50,000 to 60,000 distinct CDR3 sequences; about an eighth occur a single time. The ten most abundant clones make up 2.4% of the sample.

This clonotype appeared a few times. This clone's antigen is unknown. It has no much larger one-base neighbor in the sample; base qualities were not kept. This TCR was sampled from a man between 25 and 39 years old with alopecia areata. Some clones in this sample may be carry-over from other donors' samples. Sequencing was performed on whole blood, taken in connection with sensitization to the hapten diphenylcyclopropenone (DPC). This sequence uses TRBV2 and TRBJ2-1; the D segment could be TRBD1, given 6 matching bases. Here is the DNA: TGTGCCAGCAGTGAGACTGAAGGCAGGGGCAGGGACAATGAGCAGTTCTTC. The encoded protein is CASSETEGRGRDNEQFF. Outside the CDR3, residues come from the reference TRBV2 and TRBJ2-1 proteins, so the full variable domain is: EPEVTQTPSHQVTQMGQEVILRCVPISNHLYFYWYRQILGQKVEFLVSFYNNEISEKSEIFDDQFSVERPDGSNFTLKIRSTKLEDSAMYFCASSETEGRGRDNEQFFGPGTRLTVL.